One and the same sample provided the 14 T cell receptor beta chains below, sequenced in a study of shared clonotypes between healthy human individuals. The table came from immunoSEQ multiplex PCR; TCRdb's copy has only in-frame clones and leaves some out. Here the sample spans roughly 680,000 clones, 55% to 80% being singletons. Specimen: memory CD4+ T cells sorted from blood. Subset here: CD45RA-negative fraction. These receptor sequences come from a woman under 40 in good health.

J is TRBJ1-3 and V is TRBV4-2, with 7 bases fitting TRBD1. This CDR3 contains 19 residues. The junction had 16 bases not matched to a gene; V was cut back by 3 bases and J by 2 bases. Germline CDR1 is LGHNA and CDR2 is YNFKEQ. The CDR3 sequence is CASSQGPMVRGQAGNTIYF. DNA for the CDR3: TGTGCCAGCAGCCAGGGGCCCATGGTAAGGGGGCAGGCTGGAAACACCATATATTTT.

The chain is built from TRBV9 and TRBJ2-7, with 10 bases identical to TRBD2. Germline lookup yields CDR1 SGDLS and CDR2 YYNGEE. The CDR3 consists of 17 residues. V shed 3 bases and J 2 bases; nucleotides not matched to a gene: 11. The CDR3 here is CASSETSGSGTPYEQYF. The CDR3 DNA follows: TGTGCCAGCAGCGAGACTAGCGGGTCAGGTACGCCCTACGAGCAGTACTTC.

The chain links TRBV14 to TRBJ2-7; possibly TRBD2 for D (6 bases). This CDR3 is 14 amino acids long. Trimming removed 1 base at V and 3 bases at J, with 10 bases between. Germline V gene lookup returns CDR1 SGHDN and CDR2 FVKESK. DNA for the CDR3: TGTGCCAGCAGCCAAGGCCAGGGAGGCTACGAGCAGTACTTC. Its translation: CASSQGQGGYEQYF.

This chain joins TRBV19 and TRBJ1-1, with D hard to call. Germline loops: CDR1 LNHDA, CDR2 SQIVND (reference sequence). The CDR3 has 13 residues. V lost 6 bases to trimming and J lost 3 bases, with 11 bases between them. The DNA of the CDR3 is TGTGCCAGTAGGAGGGTCTCTGACACTGAAGCTTTCTTT. It translates to CASRRVSDTEAFF.

The CDR3 reads CASSPGLATSYEQYF. The CDR3 DNA follows: TGTGCCAGCAGCCCGGGACTAGCGACCTCCTACGAGCAGTACTTC. The chain employs TRBV5-4 and TRBJ2-7, with TRBD2 identical over 10 bases. Germline V lookup: CDR1 SGHNT, CDR2 YYREEE (reference sequence). V lost 4 bases and J lost 0; bases outside the gene matches: 4. This CDR3 has 15 amino acids.

The rearrangement links TRBV5-1 to TRBJ2-7, with TRBD2 matching over 7 bases. V shed 0 bases, J shed 5 bases, and the junction held 11 bases outside the gene matches. The length of the CDR3 is 16 residues. Germline V lookup: CDR1 SGHRS, CDR2 YFSETQ. DNA for the CDR3: TGCGCCAGCAGCTTGGCCCTGGATCTAGCGGTAGACGAGCAGTACTTC. Its translation is CASSLALDLAVDEQYF.

The chain carries TRBV11-3 and TRBJ2-2, with D unclear. The V end was cut by 1 base, the J end by 4 bases, with 10 bases between. The germline V gene has CDR1 SGHNT and CDR2 YENEEA. CDR3 length equals 15 residues. In DNA, the CDR3 is TGTGCCAGCAGCTTAGTCTGGGCGAGCACCGGGGAGCTGTTTTTT. Its translation is CASSLVWASTGELFF.

This rearrangement joins TRBV30 to TRBJ2-2, with 11 bases aligning to TRBD2. Germline-derived CDR1 and CDR2 are GTSNPN and SVGIG (reference sequence). The CDR3 has 15 amino acids. Trimming took 3 bases from V and 4 from J; bases not matched to a gene: 4. The CDR3 DNA sequence: TGTGCCTGGAGAGGGACTAGCGGAATCACCGGGGAGCTGTTTTTT. Its translation is CAWRGTSGITGELFF. Using reference TRBV30 and TRBJ2-2 for the parts outside the CDR3, the full variable domain is SQTIHQWPATLVQPVGSPLSLECTVEGTSNPNLYWYRQAAGRGLQLLFYSVGIGQISSEVPQNLSASRPQDRQFILSSKKLLLSDSGFYLCAWRGTSGITGELFFGEGSRLTVL.

The gene calls are TRBV9 and TRBJ2-7; 7 bases align to TRBD2. From germline, CDR1 is SGDLS and CDR2 YYNGEE. CDR3 length equals 17 residues. The ends lost 9 bases at V and 4 bases at J; junction bases unmatched: 22. In nucleotides, the CDR3 is TGTGCCAACCCCTCGGATCCTTCTAGCGGAGGAGGGTACGAGCAGTACTTC. Protein product: CANPSDPSSGGGYEQYF.

Only a few counts were recorded for this clone. The chain links TRBV6-1 to TRBJ1-1; 7 bases are a match to TRBD1. V lost 5 bases and J lost 1; bases outside the gene matches: 4. CDR1 MNHNS and CDR2 SASEGT come from the germline V gene. There are 14 residues in the CDR3. This CDR3 reads CASSFRDRNTEAFF. The CDR3 DNA is TGTGCCAGCAGTTTTCGGGACAGGAACACTGAAGCTTTCTTT.

The chain couples TRBV4-1 to TRBJ2-1; D ambiguous. The CDR3 covers 14 residues. CDR1 MGHRA and CDR2 YSYEKL come from the germline V gene. The germline V and J ends were trimmed by 0 bases and 9 bases, with 12 bases remaining between them. CDR3 residues: CASSQDRQVGEQFF. The CDR3 DNA is TGCGCCAGCAGCCAAGATCGGCAAGTCGGTGAGCAGTTCTTC.

Concerning this clone itself: The sample carries other DNA sequences with the same CDR3. The chain combines TRBV7-9 with TRBJ2-7, with D unclear. Germline V gene sequence: CDR1 SEHNR, CDR2 FQNEAQ (reference sequence). The V gene lost 1 base and the J gene lost 3 bases, with 7 bases spanning the gap. The CDR3 extends over 13 amino acids. CDR3 sequence (DNA): TGTGCCAGCAGCTTAGGGCTCCTCTACGAGCAGTACTTC. Encoded protein: CASSLGLLYEQYF.

A few counts support this clone. The rearrangement joins TRBV19 to TRBJ1-5; 12 bases align to TRBD1. This CDR3 contains 20 residues. The germline CDR1 and CDR2 sequences are LNHDA and SQIVND (reference sequence). V shed 8 bases and J 1 base; nucleotides not matched to a gene: 18. This chain's CDR3 is CASGRARGQGARKSNQPQHF. The CDR3 bases are TGTGCCAGTGGTCGAGCCCGGGGACAGGGGGCGCGGAAAAGCAATCAGCCCCAGCATTTT.

This clone was counted only a few times. The identical CDR3 is also encoded by other nucleotide sequences in the sample. The rearrangement links TRBV28 to TRBJ2-7; tentative D call: TRBD1 (6 bases). Germline-derived CDR1 and CDR2 are MDHEN and SYDVKM. The CDR3 is made up of 13 amino acids. V lost 5 bases, J lost 4 bases, and 12 bases lay in between. CDR3 protein: CASSPGQGYEQYF. CDR3 DNA: TGTGCCAGCAGTCCAGGCCAGGGGTACGAGCAGTACTTC.